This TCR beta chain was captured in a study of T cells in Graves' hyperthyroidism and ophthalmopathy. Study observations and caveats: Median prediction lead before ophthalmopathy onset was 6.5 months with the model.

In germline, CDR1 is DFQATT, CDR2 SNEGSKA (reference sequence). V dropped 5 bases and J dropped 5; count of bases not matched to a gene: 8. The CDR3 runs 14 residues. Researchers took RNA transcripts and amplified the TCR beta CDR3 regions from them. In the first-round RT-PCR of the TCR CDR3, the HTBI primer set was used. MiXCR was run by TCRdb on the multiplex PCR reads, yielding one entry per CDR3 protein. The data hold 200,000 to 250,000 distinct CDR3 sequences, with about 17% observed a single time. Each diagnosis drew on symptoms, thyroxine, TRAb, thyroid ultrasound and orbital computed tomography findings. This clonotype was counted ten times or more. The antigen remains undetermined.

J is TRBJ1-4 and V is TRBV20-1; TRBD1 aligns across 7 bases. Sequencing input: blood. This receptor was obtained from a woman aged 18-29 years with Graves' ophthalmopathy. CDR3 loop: CSAYRGGVNEKLFF. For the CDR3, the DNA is TGCAGTGCTTACAGGGGTGGGGTGAATGAAAAACTGTTTTTT.